The clone carrying this T cell receptor (beta chain) is large by share. Antigen specificity is unknown. Per germline, CDR1 SEHNR and CDR2 FQNEAQ (reference sequence). Trimming shortened V by 5 bases and J by 2 bases, and 14 bases separated the two germline ends. The CDR3 has 15 amino acids. Sequencing used immunoSEQ multiplex PCR; TCRdb keeps in-frame clones, though not all of them. This sample has some 18,000 clones, with over 65% found just once. The data stem from a study of somatic mutations in cytotoxic T cells in rheumatoid arthritis. Study-wide points: Among under 75 patients, 7 or 8 showed a largest CD8+ clone that surpassed 20% of CD8+ cells. A slight TRBV07 underrepresentation in rheumatoid arthritis patients was reported without multiple-comparison adjustment. In rheumatoid arthritis patients, unlike healthy controls, CD8+ clonality rose with age.

Material for sequencing was CD8+ T cells sorted from blood. The chain joins TRBV7-9 to TRBJ2-3; D might be TRBD2 (6 bases). The receptor was derived from an adult with rheumatoid arthritis. Here the CDR3 DNA reads TGTGCCAGCAGCCAATACGGACTATACACAGATACGCAGTATTTT. Translating it yields CASSQYGLYTDTQYF.